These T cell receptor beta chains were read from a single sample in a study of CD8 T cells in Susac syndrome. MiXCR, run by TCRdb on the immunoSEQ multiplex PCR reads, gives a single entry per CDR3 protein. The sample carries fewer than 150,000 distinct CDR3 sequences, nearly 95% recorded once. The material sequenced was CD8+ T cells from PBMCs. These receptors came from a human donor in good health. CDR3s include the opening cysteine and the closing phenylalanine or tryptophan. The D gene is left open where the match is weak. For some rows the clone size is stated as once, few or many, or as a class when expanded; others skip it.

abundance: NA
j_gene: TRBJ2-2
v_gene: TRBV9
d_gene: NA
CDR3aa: CASTFPVGSANTGELFF
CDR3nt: TGTGCCAGCACCTTCCCTGTCGGGAGCGCGAACACCGGGGAGCTGTTTTTT

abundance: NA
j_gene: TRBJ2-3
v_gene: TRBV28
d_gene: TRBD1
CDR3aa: CASSYRGPADTQYF
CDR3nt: TGTGCCAGCAGTTACAGGGGGCCGGCAGATACGCAGTATTTT

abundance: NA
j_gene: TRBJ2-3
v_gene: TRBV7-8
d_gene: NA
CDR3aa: CASSLVSGTDTQYF
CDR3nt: TGTGCCAGCAGCTTAGTTAGCGGCACAGATACGCAGTATTTT

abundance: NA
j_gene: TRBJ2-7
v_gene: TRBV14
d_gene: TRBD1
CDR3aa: CASSSLEDRDLYEQYF
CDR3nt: TGTGCCAGCAGCTCATTGGAGGACAGGGATCTCTACGAGCAGTACTTC

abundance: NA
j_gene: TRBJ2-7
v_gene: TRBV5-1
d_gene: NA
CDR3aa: CASSLRGLAETYEQYF
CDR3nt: TGCGCCAGCAGCTTGAGGGGTTTAGCGGAGACCTACGAGCAGTACTTC

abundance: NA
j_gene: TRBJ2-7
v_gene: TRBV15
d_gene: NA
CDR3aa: CATSRSRAWEQYF
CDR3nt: TGTGCCACCAGCAGATCCCGAGCTTGGGAGCAGTACTTC

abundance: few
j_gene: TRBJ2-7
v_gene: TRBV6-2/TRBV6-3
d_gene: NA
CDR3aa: CASSYGAAYEQYF
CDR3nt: TGTGCCAGCAGTTACGGGGCAGCCTACGAGCAGTACTTC

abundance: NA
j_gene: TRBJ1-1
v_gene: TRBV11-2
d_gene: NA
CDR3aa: CASSFNPGANTEAFF
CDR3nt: TGTGCCAGCAGCTTTAATCCAGGAGCGAACACTGAAGCTTTCTTT

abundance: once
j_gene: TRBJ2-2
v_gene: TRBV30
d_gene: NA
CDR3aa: CAWSFRPWRIPTGELFF
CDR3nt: TGTGCCTGGAGTTTCAGGCCCTGGAGGATACCCACCGGGGAGCTGTTTTTT

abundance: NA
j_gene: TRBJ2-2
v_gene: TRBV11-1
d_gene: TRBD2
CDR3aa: CASSLAGAHGELFF
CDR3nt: TGTGCCAGCAGTCTAGCGGGAGCCCACGGGGAGCTGTTTTTT

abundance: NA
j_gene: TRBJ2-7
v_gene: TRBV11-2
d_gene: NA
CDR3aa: CASSLGQGFSYEQYF
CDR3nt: TGTGCCAGCAGCTTAGGCCAGGGGTTCTCCTACGAGCAGTACTTC

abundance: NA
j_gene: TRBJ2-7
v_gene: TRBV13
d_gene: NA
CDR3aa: CASSTGHTPVEQYF
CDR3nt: TGTGCCAGCAGTACGGGCCACACCCCGGTCGAGCAGTACTTC

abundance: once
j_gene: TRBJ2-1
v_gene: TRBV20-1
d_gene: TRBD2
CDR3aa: CSARHPLAGGPRSSYNEQFF
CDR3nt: TGCAGTGCTAGACACCCACTAGCGGGAGGCCCAAGGTCCTCCTACAATGAGCAGTTCTTC

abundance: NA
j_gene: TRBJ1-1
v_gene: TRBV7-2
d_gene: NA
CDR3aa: CASRRTLNTEAFF
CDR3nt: TGTGCCAGCAGACGAACCTTGAACACTGAAGCTTTCTTT

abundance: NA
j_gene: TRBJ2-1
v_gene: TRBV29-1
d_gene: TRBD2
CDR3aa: CSVDTPGLAGAYNEQFF
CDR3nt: TGCAGCGTTGATACCCCTGGACTAGCGGGAGCCTACAATGAGCAGTTCTTC

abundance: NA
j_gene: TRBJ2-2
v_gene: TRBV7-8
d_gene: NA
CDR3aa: CASSFGDGELFF
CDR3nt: TGTGCCAGCAGCTTTGGGGACGGGGAGCTGTTTTTT

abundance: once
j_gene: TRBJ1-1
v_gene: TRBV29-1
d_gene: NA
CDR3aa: CSVEEAFF
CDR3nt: TGCAGCGTTGAAGAAGCTTTCTTT

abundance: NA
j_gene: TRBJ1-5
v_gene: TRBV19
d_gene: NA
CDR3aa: CASSTAPGELGQPQHF
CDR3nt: TGTGCCAGTAGTACCGCCCCAGGGGAACTCGGTCAGCCCCAGCATTTT

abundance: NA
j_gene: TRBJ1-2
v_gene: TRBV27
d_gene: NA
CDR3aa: CASSLSMRVHGYTF
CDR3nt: TGTGCCAGCAGTTTATCGATGAGAGTCCATGGCTACACCTTC

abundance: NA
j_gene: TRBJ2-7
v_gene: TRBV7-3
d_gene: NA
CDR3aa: CASLDEQYF
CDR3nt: TGTGCCAGCTTAGACGAGCAGTACTTC

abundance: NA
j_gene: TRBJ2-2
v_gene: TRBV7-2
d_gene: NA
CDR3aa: CASIASAATGELFF
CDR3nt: TGTGCCAGCATCGCTAGCGCGGCTACCGGGGAGCTGTTTTTT

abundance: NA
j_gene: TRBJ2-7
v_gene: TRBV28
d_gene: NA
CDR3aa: CASSLQDSRPYEQYF
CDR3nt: TGTGCCAGCAGTCTTCAAGATAGCAGACCCTACGAGCAGTACTTC

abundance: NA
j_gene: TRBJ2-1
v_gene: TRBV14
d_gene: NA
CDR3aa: CASSQDPSGVGYSYNEQFF
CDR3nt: TGTGCCAGCAGCCAAGACCCCTCTGGGGTCGGGTACTCCTACAATGAGCAGTTCTTC

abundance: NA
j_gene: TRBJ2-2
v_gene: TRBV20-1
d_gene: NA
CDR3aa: CSARDLKTEYTGELFF
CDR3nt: TGCAGTGCTAGAGATCTGAAGACAGAATACACCGGGGAGCTGTTTTTT

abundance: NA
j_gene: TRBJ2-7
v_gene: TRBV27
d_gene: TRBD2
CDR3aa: CASSYSTGLAFEQYF
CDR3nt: TGTGCCAGCAGTTATTCCACGGGACTAGCCTTCGAGCAGTACTTC

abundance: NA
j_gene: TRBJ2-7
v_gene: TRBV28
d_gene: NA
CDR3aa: CASSPPGPSYEQYF
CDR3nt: TGTGCCAGCAGTCCGCCGGGACCGAGCTACGAGCAGTACTTC

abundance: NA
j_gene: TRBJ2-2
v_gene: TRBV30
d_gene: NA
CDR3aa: CAWTPTGGTGELFF
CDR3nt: TGTGCCTGGACCCCGACAGGTGGCACCGGGGAGCTGTTTTTT

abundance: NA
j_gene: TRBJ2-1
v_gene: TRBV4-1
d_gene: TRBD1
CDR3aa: CASSPPGTGDNEQFF
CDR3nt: TGCGCCAGCAGCCCCCCGGGGACAGGGGACAATGAGCAGTTCTTC

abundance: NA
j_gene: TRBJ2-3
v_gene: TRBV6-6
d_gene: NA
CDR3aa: CASSYSQGLVTDTQYF
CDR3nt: TGTGCCAGCAGTTACTCCCAGGGGTTGGTCACAGATACGCAGTATTTT

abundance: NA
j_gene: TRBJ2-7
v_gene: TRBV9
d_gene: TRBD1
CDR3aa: CASSDPDRDGYEQYF
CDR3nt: TGTGCCAGCAGCGACCCCGACAGGGACGGCTACGAGCAGTACTTC

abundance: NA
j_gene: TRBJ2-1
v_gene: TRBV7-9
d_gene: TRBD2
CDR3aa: CASSPRTSGNNEQFF
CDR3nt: TGTGCCAGCAGCCCTCGGACTAGCGGAAACAATGAGCAGTTCTTC

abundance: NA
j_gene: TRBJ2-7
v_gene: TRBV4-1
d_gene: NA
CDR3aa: CASSPQVTYEQYF
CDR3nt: TGCGCCAGCAGCCCACAGGTAACCTACGAGCAGTACTTC

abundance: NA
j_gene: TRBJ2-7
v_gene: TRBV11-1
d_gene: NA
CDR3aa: CASSFGGLYEQYF
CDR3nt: TGTGCCAGCAGCTTCGGGGGACTCTACGAGCAGTACTTC

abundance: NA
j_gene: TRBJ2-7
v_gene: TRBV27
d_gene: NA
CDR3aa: CASSLGQGLDEQYF
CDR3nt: TGTGCCAGCAGTTTGGGTCAGGGATTGGACGAGCAGTACTTC

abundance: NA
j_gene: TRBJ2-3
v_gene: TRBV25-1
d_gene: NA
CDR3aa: CASSVLSARTDTQYF
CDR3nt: TGTGCCAGCAGTGTTCTTAGCGCGCGCACAGATACGCAGTATTTT

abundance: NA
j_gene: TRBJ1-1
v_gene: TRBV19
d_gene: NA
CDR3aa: CASSLGTVNTEAFF
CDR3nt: TGTGCCAGTAGTCTCGGGACGGTGAACACTGAAGCTTTCTTT

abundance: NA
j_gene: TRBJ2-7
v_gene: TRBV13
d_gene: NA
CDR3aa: CASSSPGRETGEQYF
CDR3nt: TGTGCCAGCAGCTCCCCGGGACGAGAGACGGGGGAGCAGTACTTC

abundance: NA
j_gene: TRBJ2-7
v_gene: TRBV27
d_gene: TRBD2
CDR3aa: CASSLSGGRGYEQYF
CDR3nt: TGTGCCAGCAGTTTATCTGGCGGGAGAGGGTACGAGCAGTACTTC

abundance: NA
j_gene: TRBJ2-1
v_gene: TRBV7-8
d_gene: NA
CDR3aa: CASSSVGTGMDNEQFF
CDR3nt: TGTGCCAGCAGCTCCGTTGGGACGGGAATGGACAATGAGCAGTTCTTC

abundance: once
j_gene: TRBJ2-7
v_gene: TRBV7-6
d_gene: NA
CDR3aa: CASSYNPTVEQYF
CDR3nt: TGTGCCAGCAGCTATAACCCCACAGTCGAGCAGTACTTC

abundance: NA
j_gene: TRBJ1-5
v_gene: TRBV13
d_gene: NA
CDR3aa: CASSLIVQQGYNQPQHF
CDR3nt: TGTGCCAGCAGCCTTATAGTGCAACAGGGATACAATCAGCCCCAGCATTTT

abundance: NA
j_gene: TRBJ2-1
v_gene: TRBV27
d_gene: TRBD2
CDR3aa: CASSLTSGLAGGGYNEQFF
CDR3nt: TGTGCCAGCAGTTTAACTTCGGGACTAGCGGGAGGGGGTTACAATGAGCAGTTCTTC

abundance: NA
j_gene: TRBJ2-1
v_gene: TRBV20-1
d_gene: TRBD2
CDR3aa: CSANDREDPPYNEQFF
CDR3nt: TGCAGTGCTAATGACCGGGAGGATCCCCCCTACAATGAGCAGTTCTTC

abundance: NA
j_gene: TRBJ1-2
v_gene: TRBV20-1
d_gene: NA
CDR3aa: CSASVVLPSYTF
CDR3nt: TGCAGTGCTAGTGTTGTCCTCCCCAGCTACACCTTC

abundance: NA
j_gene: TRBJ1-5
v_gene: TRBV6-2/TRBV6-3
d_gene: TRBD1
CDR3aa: CASSRDRGEQPQHF
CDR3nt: TGTGCCAGCAGCCGAGACAGGGGTGAACAGCCCCAGCATTTT

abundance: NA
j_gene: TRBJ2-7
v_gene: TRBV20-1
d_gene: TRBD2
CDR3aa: CSATYRGLVAYEQYF
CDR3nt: TGCAGTGCTACATACCGGGGACTAGTGGCCTACGAGCAGTACTTC

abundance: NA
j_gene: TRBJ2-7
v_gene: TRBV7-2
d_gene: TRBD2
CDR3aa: CASSLRGSREGLGYEQYF
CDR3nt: TGTGCCAGCAGCTTAAGGGGGTCGCGGGAGGGCCTGGGATACGAGCAGTACTTC

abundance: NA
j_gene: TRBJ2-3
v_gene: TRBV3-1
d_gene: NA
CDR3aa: CASSHFGIISGADTQYF
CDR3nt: TGTGCCAGCAGTCACTTCGGGATTATCTCCGGCGCAGATACGCAGTATTTT

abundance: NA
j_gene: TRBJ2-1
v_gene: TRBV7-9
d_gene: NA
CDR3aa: CASSLGWGTYNEQFF
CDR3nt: TGTGCCAGCAGCTTAGGTTGGGGTACTTACAATGAGCAGTTCTTC

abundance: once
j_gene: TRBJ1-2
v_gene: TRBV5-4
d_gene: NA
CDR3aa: CASSWADNYGYTF
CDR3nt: TGTGCCAGCAGCTGGGCGGATAACTATGGCTACACCTTC

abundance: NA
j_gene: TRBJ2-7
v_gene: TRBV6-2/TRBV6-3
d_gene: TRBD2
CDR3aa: CASSYKAGAHEQYF
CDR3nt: TGTGCCAGCAGTTACAAAGCGGGAGCGCACGAGCAGTACTTC

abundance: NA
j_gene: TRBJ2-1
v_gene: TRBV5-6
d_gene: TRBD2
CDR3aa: CASSLATGGGNEQFF
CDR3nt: TGTGCCAGCAGCTTGGCCACGGGAGGGGGCAATGAGCAGTTCTTC

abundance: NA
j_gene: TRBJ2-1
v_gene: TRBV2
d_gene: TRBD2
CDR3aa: CASSGSTSGSSYNEQFF
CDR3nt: TGTGCCAGCAGTGGATCCACTAGCGGGAGCTCCTACAATGAGCAGTTCTTC